This TCR beta chain is drawn from a study of low-dose radiotherapy and immunotherapy resistance in tumors (dated by TCRdb to between 2021 and 2024). About the full investigation: Patients in Cohort 1 were given 0.5 Gy per fraction every 2 weeks, and the prescribed total PTV dose was 6.5 Gy. For Cohort 2, the dose was 1 Gy per fraction given every two weeks, adding up to 13 Gy in total across 26 weeks. The translational analysis covered eight patients: three from the first dose cohort and the first five from the second dose cohort. Nivolumab and ipilimumab were both given intravenously, with nivolumab at a 240 mg flat dose every two weeks and ipilimumab at 1 mg/kg every six weeks. No randomization into treatment groups was done for the people taking part in the trial. Starting on cycle 1 day 1, patients took 300 mg of aspirin by mouth once daily for four cycles. Cyclophosphamide 200 mg/m2 was given intravenously every two weeks, one day before each radiation and immunotherapy administration.

Unmatched junction bases come to 2, with V trimmed by 6 bases and J by 3 bases. Counted from cysteine to phenylalanine, this CDR3 has 14 amino acids. The entry retains the CDR3 DNA only, 42 bases that are in frame from base 1. CDR1 is given as MNHEY and CDR2 as SVGEGT, both from the germline V gene. The label giving this sample's time point can be read as: before trial treatment. Donors were enrolled in RACIN, a single-arm phase I dose-escalation trial in which nivolumab, ipilimumab, aspirin, low-dose cyclophosphamide and low-dose radiotherapy were combined. Patients with advanced, TIL-negative solid tumors were considered eligible. This clonotype was seen ten or more times. The antigen it binds to is not known. There are no base qualities to consult, and no much larger clone falls within one base. Data came from an Illumina HiSeq 2500. First-strand cDNA was synthesized using Superscript III and a set of TRAV- and TRBV-specific primers, so that both TCRalpha and TCRbeta chains were covered. TCRs were amplified with Phusion for 20 to 25 PCR cycles, with a constant-region primer paired with the adapter attached to the V primers. The isolated mRNA was amplified using the MessageAmp II aRNA Amplification Kit, with in vitro transcription performed for less than 20 hours at 37 degrees C. mRNA for TCR sequencing was isolated with the Dynabeads mRNA DIRECT Purification Kit. Indexed Illumina adapters were added in a second Phusion PCR of 25 cycles, after which AMPure XP beads were used to purify the products. On the study's bioinformatics: Using custom Perl scripts, TCR sequences encoding the same protein were pooled, out-of-frame sequences were removed, and the abundance of each clonotype was computed. Any TCR sequence backed by just one read was left out of the analysis. Shannon entropy, Gini index, clonality, richness, and the frequency of TCRs shared between repertoires were included as repertoire metrics. The raw public data were reprocessed by TCRdb itself: fastp quality trimming at Q25, MiXCR clonotype calling, in-frame beta chains only. All rows with the same CDR3 protein become a single entry with the most common DNA and genes. TCRdb, not the authors, supplied the V and J calls. For this sample the table gives tens of thousands of distinct CDR3 sequences, of which about 20% were detected only once. The ten largest make up 5% to 7% of the sample.

The V and J genes are TRBV6-2 or TRBV6-3 and TRBJ2-5, with 12 bases aligning to TRBD2. This receptor was obtained from a male donor with prostate cancer. The starting material was PBMCs, obtained before treatment. The CDR3 in this case is CASRRLAGEETQYF. The DNA reads as follows: TGTGCCAGCAGGAGACTAGCGGGAGAAGAGACCCAGTACTTC.